This T cell receptor (beta chain) was sequenced during a study of tumor and adjacent non-tumor tissue in lung cancer. Study-wide background: Samples averaged approximately 4.2 million productive TCRbeta reads each.

Study conclusions and caveats: In normal lung, the top 100 clones were significantly more dominant than in tumor.

Three rounds of nested PCR, following a modified ARM-PCR protocol, produced the TCRbeta library. TCRdb reanalysed the multiplex PCR reads using MiXCR and keeps one entry per CDR3 protein. Among 65,000 to 75,000 distinct CDR3 sequences listed, around 73% were seen once. As for this clonotype: Its antigen remains unidentified.

The template was RNA from unsorted bulk tissue. Between August and November 2014, newly diagnosed, chemotherapy-naive lung cancer patients underwent thoracic surgery in China. The sequence came from a man between 60 and 75 years old with non-small cell lung cancer. Material: lung tumor tissue.

The CDR3 sequence is CSAQGRAQESPHF. The CDR3, as DNA: TGCAGTGCCCAGGGACGAGCGCAGGAGTCCCCCCACTTT. This chain uses TRBV20-1 with TRBJ1-6, with D perhaps TRBD1 (5 bases). This CDR3 is built from 13 residues. The V end was cut by 6 bases, the J end by 18 bases, with 24 bases between. CDR1 is DFQATT and CDR2 is SNEGSKA in the germline V gene (reference sequence).